A selection of T cell receptor beta chains follows, all from one sample in a study of T-cell reconstitution after alpha-beta-depleted transplantation in children. TCRdb fed the PCR reads into MiXCR, producing one record per CDR3 protein. The data hold a few hundred thousand distinct CDR3 sequences, with 13% observed a single time. The source material was PBMCs, mostly from graft donor cells, sampled 360 days after TCRalphabeta/CD19-depleted stem cell transplant. The receptors derive from a male patient younger than 18 who had a stem cell transplant for acute myeloid leukemia, so the T cells may come from the graft donor. CDR3s include the opening cysteine and the closing phenylalanine or tryptophan. D genes are given only for firm matches. Part of the rows lack a size; the others show once, few, many or a class for expanded clones.

v_gene	abundance	j_gene	d_gene	CDR3nt	CDR3aa
TRBV29-1	many	TRBJ2-5	.	TGCAGCGTTGAAATGTTGGAGACCCAGTACTTC	CSVEMLETQYF
TRBV28	.	TRBJ1-5	.	TGTGCCAGCAGTTTTCGAAACAGCAATCAGCCCCAGCATTTT	CASSFRNSNQPQHF
TRBV5-1	few	TRBJ2-1	.	TGCGCCAGCAGCTCCGGACAGGGAGGGGGGCAGTTCTTC	CASSSGQGGGQFF
TRBV29-1	.	TRBJ2-3	TRBD1	TGCAGCGTTGGTTACAGGGGGCCGGCAGATACGCAGTATTTT	CSVGYRGPADTQYF
TRBV7-9	few	TRBJ1-1	.	TGTGCCAGCAGTCAACTACCAAGGGTCTCAATCGAAGCTTTCTTT	CASSQLPRVSIEAFF
TRBV7-2	.	TRBJ2-7	TRBD1	TGTGCCAGCAGCTTAGGACAGGGCATTAGATTCTACGAGCAGTACTTC	CASSLGQGIRFYEQYF
TRBV24-1	many	TRBJ2-3	.	TGTGCCACCAGTGACAGGACTTTCACAGATACGCAGTATTTT	CATSDRTFTDTQYF
TRBV12-3/TRBV12-4	many	TRBJ2-7	.	TGTGCCAGCAGTTTGGTGGGGTTCTCCTACGAGCAGTACTTC	CASSLVGFSYEQYF
TRBV5-5	.	TRBJ2-5	TRBD2	TGTGCCAGCAGCTTATGGACTAGCGGGAGTAGTTTACAAGAGACCCAGTACTTC	CASSLWTSGSSLQETQYF
TRBV29-1	.	TRBJ2-7	.	TGCAGCGTTGTTGGGGCCCCGACCTACGAGCAGTACTTC	CSVVGAPTYEQYF
TRBV25-1	many	TRBJ2-7	TRBD1	TGTGCCAGCAGTGACCTGACAGGACAGGAGTACTACGAGCAGTACTTC	CASSDLTGQEYYEQYF
TRBV15	many	TRBJ2-7	.	TGTGCCACCAGCAGACGACAGACGAGCTCCTACGAGCAGTACTTC	CATSRRQTSSYEQYF
TRBV6-5	few	TRBJ2-7	.	TGTGCCAGCAAACGAGCGGACGAGCAGTACTTC	CASKRADEQYF
TRBV28	few	TRBJ2-7	TRBD1	TGTGCCAGCAACTCGAGACAGGGCCCCTACGAGCAGTACTTC	CASNSRQGPYEQYF
TRBV2	few	TRBJ1-3	.	TGTGCCAGCAGTCTAGGGGTCTCTGGAAACACCATATATTTT	CASSLGVSGNTIYF
TRBV6-2/TRBV6-3	.	TRBJ2-7	.	TGTGCCAGCAGTTACTGGGCCGGGATCGAGCAGTACTTC	CASSYWAGIEQYF
TRBV6-2/TRBV6-3	many	TRBJ1-1	.	TGTGCCAGCAGTTTCCTCGGCCCGACAGCCATGAACACTGAAGCTTTCTTT	CASSFLGPTAMNTEAFF